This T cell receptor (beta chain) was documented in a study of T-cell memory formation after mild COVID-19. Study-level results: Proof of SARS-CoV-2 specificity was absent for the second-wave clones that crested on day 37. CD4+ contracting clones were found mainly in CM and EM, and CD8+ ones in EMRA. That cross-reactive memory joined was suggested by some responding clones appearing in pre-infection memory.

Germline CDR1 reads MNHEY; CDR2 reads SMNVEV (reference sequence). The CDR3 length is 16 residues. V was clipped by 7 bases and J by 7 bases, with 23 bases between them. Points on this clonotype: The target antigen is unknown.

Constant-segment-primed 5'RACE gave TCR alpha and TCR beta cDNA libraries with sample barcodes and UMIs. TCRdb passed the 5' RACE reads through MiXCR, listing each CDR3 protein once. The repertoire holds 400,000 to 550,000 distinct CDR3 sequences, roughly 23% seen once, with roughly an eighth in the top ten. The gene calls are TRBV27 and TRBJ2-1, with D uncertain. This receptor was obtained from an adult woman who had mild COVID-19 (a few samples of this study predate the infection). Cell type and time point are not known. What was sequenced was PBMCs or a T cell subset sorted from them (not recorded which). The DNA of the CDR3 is TGTGCCAGCACCCTCTTCGTCGGCAGCCTGGGGAATGAGCAGTTCTTC. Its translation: CASTLFVGSLGNEQFF.